Below, 23 T cell receptor beta chains from the same sample are listed, as sequenced in a study of shared clonotypes between healthy human individuals. Clones were sequenced by immunoSEQ multiplex PCR, and TCRdb holds only the in-frame ones, with some missing. The sample lists over a million clones, approximately 80% occurring once. The specimen was memory CD4+ T cells from PBMCs. The subset here: CD45RA-negative fraction. The receptor source for this set is a man aged 18 to 29 in good health. Some clones in this sample may be carry-over from other donors' samples.

With respect to this clone: The sample carries other DNA sequences with the same CDR3. The chain recombines TRBV5-1 with TRBJ2-3; TRBD2 is a possible D gene (6 bases). Deletions cut 4 bases from V and 5 bases from J, with 8 bases between. The CDR3 totals 12 residues. In germline, CDR1 is SGHRS, CDR2 YFSETQ. The CDR3 DNA sequence: TGCGCCAGCAGCCTCGGGGGAGATACGCAGTATTTT. Residues: CASSLGGDTQYF.

V gene TRBV27 combines with J gene TRBJ1-6; D is unclear. This CDR3 is 18 amino acids long. Trimming stripped 3 bases from V and 0 bases from J, with 15 bases between. The germline V gene has CDR1 MNHEY and CDR2 SMNVEV (reference sequence). CDR3 amino acids: CASSLRGAESSYNSPLHF. CDR3 sequence (DNA): TGTGCCAGCAGTTTGCGGGGAGCTGAGAGCTCCTATAATTCACCCCTCCACTTT.

V is TRBV2 and J is TRBJ1-1; no clear D. V was trimmed by 6 bases and J by 2 bases, leaving 13 bases between them. This CDR3 spans 14 amino acids. Per germline, CDR1 SNHLY and CDR2 FYNNEI. As DNA, the CDR3 is TGTGCCAGCAGACGAACGATAGGCAACACTGAAGCTTTCTTT. Its protein is CASRRTIGNTEAFF.

Notes on this clone: The same CDR3 can be traced to other DNA sequences in this sample. This chain joins TRBV9 and TRBJ1-2, with a weak D call TRBD1 (5 bases). Germline V gene sequence: CDR1 SGDLS, CDR2 YYNGEE. The CDR3 has 13 residues. Trimming stripped 0 bases from V and 8 bases from J, with 11 bases between. CDR3 sequence reads: CASSVEAGRGYTF. Written as DNA, the CDR3 is TGTGCCAGCAGCGTAGAGGCAGGGAGAGGCTACACCTTC. Combining the CDR3 with reference TRBV9 and TRBJ1-2 gives the whole variable domain DSGVTQTPKHLITATGQRVTLRCSPRSGDLSVYWYQQSLDQGLQFLIQYYNGEERAKGNILERFSAQQFPDLHSELNLSSLELGDSALYFCASSVEAGRGYTFGSGTRLTVV.

The chain couples TRBV19 to TRBJ1-5; 11 nucleotides match TRBD1. With V trimmed by 5 bases and J by 5 bases, 11 bases remained unmatched. Germline V gene sequence: CDR1 LNHDA, CDR2 SQIVND (reference sequence). The length of the CDR3 is 17 residues. CDR3 nucleotides: TGTGCCAGTAGTTATAGGACAGGGGGCACTTCGGATCAGCCCCAGCATTTT. Its protein is CASSYRTGGTSDQPQHF.

The V and J genes are TRBV19 and TRBJ1-1; D ambiguous. The V end was cut by 3 bases, the J end by 0 bases, with 11 bases between. This CDR3 has 15 residues. Looked up from germline, CDR1 is LNHDA and CDR2 is SQIVND (reference sequence). The CDR3 is CASSIVGTMNTEAFF. CDR3 sequence (DNA): TGTGCCAGTAGTATTGTGGGAACCATGAACACTGAAGCTTTCTTT.

This rearrangement joins TRBV27 to TRBJ2-2; D uncertain. Germline CDR1 is MNHEY and CDR2 is SMNVEV (reference sequence). Trimming pared 10 bases from V and 5 bases from J, leaving 14 bases between. The length of the CDR3 is 13 residues. CDR3 coding DNA: TGTGCCACCGTTTCAGTGGGTACCGGGGAGCTGTTTTTT. As protein: CATVSVGTGELFF.

The rearrangement links TRBV6-1 to TRBJ2-7; a possible D gene is TRBD2 (6 bases). This CDR3 is built from 13 residues. V was trimmed by 6 bases and J by 2 bases, leaving 11 bases between them. The germline gives CDR1 MNHNS, CDR2 SASEGT. CDR3 sequence reads: CASSERAPYEQYF. In nucleotides, the CDR3 is TGTGCCAGCAGCGAGCGGGCCCCCTACGAGCAGTACTTC.

This rearrangement joins TRBV10-3 to TRBJ1-1; the D gene is possibly TRBD1 (5 bases). With 0 bases removed from V and 6 bases from J, the gap between germline ends came to 11 bases. CDR3 size: 14 residues. Looked up from germline, CDR1 is ENHRY and CDR2 is SYGVKD. The CDR3 sequence: CAISESGGIAEAFF. The CDR3 DNA sequence: TGTGCCATCAGTGAGTCTGGGGGGATTGCTGAAGCTTTCTTT.

The chain uses TRBV5-1 and TRBJ2-6, with 7 positions matching TRBD1. V lost 2 bases, J lost 2 bases, and 4 bases stayed unmatched. CDR1 SGHRS and CDR2 YFSETQ come from the germline V gene. This CDR3 comprises 16 residues. This CDR3 reads CASSFWTGAGANVLTF. CDR3 bases: TGCGCCAGCAGCTTCTGGACAGGTGCTGGGGCCAACGTCCTGACTTTC.

The V call is TRBV5-1, the J call TRBJ1-2; TRBD1 is a possible D gene (6 bases). V was pared by 6 bases and J by 5 bases, with 17 bases between. This CDR3 region has 14 residues. The germline V gene has CDR1 SGHRS and CDR2 YFSETQ. CDR3 nucleotides: TGCGCCAGCACACTCGGGGGGGCGCATTATGGCTACACCTTC. Its protein is CASTLGGAHYGYTF.

The rearrangement links TRBV19 to TRBJ1-5; unclear D gene. V gave up 6 bases and J gave up 1 base, with 13 bases separating them. CDR3 size: 15 residues. Germline V lookup: CDR1 LNHDA, CDR2 SQIVND (reference sequence). Written as DNA, the CDR3 is TGTGCCAGTAGACGCGCCGGCAGGAGCAATCAGCCCCAGCATTTT. Residues: CASRRAGRSNQPQHF. The full variable domain, completed using reference TRBV19 and TRBJ1-5, is DGGITQSPKYLFRKEGQNVTLSCEQNLNHDAMYWYRQDPGQGLRLIYYSQIVNDFQKGDIAEGYSVSREKKESFPLTVTSAQKNPTAFYLCASRRAGRSNQPQHFGDGTRLSIL.

This chain links TRBV28 with TRBJ2-4, with D tentatively TRBD1 (6 bases). V lost 5 bases, J lost 4 bases, and 15 bases lay in between. Per the germline V gene, CDR1 is MDHEN and CDR2 is SYDVKM. There are 15 residues in the CDR3. The chain's CDR3 is CASSNPGQRKNIQYF. CDR3 coding DNA: TGTGCCAGCAGTAACCCGGGACAAAGAAAAAACATTCAGTACTTC. The whole variable domain, filled in from reference TRBV28 and TRBJ2-4, reads DVKVTQSSRYLVKRTGEKVFLECVQDMDHENMFWYRQDPGLGLRLIYFSYDVKMKEKGDIPEGYSVSREKKERFSLILESASTNQTSMYLCASSNPGQRKNIQYFGAGTRLSVL.

The genes are TRBV9 and TRBJ2-7; weak D call: TRBD2 (6 bases). Germline CDR1 and CDR2: SGDLS and YYNGEE. The V end lost 6 bases, the J end lost 9 bases, and 22 bases lay between the germline ends. This CDR3 spans 14 amino acids. The CDR3 reads CASTESLASTVQYF. The CDR3 nucleotides are TGTGCCAGCACCGAAAGTCTAGCGTCCACGGTGCAGTACTTC.

The chain carries TRBV5-1 and TRBJ1-5, with a tentative D call TRBD1 (5 bases). V dropped 4 bases and J dropped 3 bases, with 14 bases sitting between them. CDR1 is SGHRS and CDR2 is YFSETQ in the germline V gene. This CDR3 has 15 amino acids. The CDR3: CASSQSGQLNQPQHF. The CDR3 nucleotides read TGCGCCAGCAGCCAGTCGGGGCAGCTCAATCAGCCCCAGCATTTT.

This clone was recorded only once. The rearrangement uses TRBV23-1 and TRBJ1-2, with D perhaps TRBD1 (6 bases). TRBV23-1 is designated an ORF whose function remains uncertain. The V gene lost 8 bases and the J gene lost 2 bases, with 18 bases spanning the gap. This CDR3 spans 15 amino acids. CDR3 loop: CASLLRGGRNYGYTF. The CDR3 coding sequence is TGCGCCAGCTTACTGAGGGGGGGCCGGAACTATGGCTACACCTTC.

The rearrangement uses TRBV5-4 and TRBJ2-7, with 7 bases identical to TRBD1. After removal of 2 bases from V and 4 bases from J, the junction contained 6 bases not matched to a gene. Germline loops: CDR1 SGHNT, CDR2 YYREEE (reference sequence). The CDR3 loop spans 14 amino acids. DNA for the CDR3: TGTGCCAGCAGCTTTCGGGACAGAACGTACGAGCAGTACTTC. Protein product: CASSFRDRTYEQYF. The full variable domain, completed using reference TRBV5-4 and TRBJ2-7, is ETGVTQSPTHLIKTRGQQVTLRCSSQSGHNTVSWYQQALGQGPQFIFQYYREEENGRGNFPPRFSGLQFPNYSSELNVNALELDDSALYLCASSFRDRTYEQYFGPGTRLTVT.

As to this clone: This specimen includes other DNA sequences encoding the same CDR3. The rearrangement uses TRBV5-1 and TRBJ2-1; no clear D gene. Deletions cut 3 bases from V and 3 bases from J, with 7 bases between. Germline V lookup: CDR1 SGHRS, CDR2 YFSETQ. The CDR3 has 13 residues. CDR3 in amino acids: CASSSDFYNEQFF. In DNA form, the CDR3 reads TGCGCCAGCAGCTCCGACTTCTACAATGAGCAGTTCTTC.

V and J are TRBV7-9 and TRBJ2-7; no reliable D call. CDR1 is SEHNR and CDR2 is FQNEAQ in the germline V gene (reference sequence). Trimming removed 2 bases from V and 0 bases from J, with 8 bases in between. The CDR3 consists of 14 residues. CDR3 residues: CASSLTASSYEQYF. CDR3 bases: TGTGCCAGCAGCTTAACAGCGAGCTCCTACGAGCAGTACTTC.

The chain couples TRBV7-8 to TRBJ2-1; D ambiguous. The germline CDR1 and CDR2 sequences are SGHVS and FQNEAQ. The CDR3 runs to 15 residues. The ends were cut back, 5 bases at V and 0 bases at J, with 11 bases in the middle. The CDR3 DNA reads TGTGCCAGCAGCCCCGCGAGGAGCTCCTACAATGAGCAGTTCTTC. Translation gives CASSPARSSYNEQFF.

V is TRBV5-1 and J is TRBJ2-2, with TRBD2 identical over 9 bases. V lost 4 bases to trimming and J lost 1 base; unmatched junction nucleotides: 2. Germline CDR1 SGHRS, CDR2 YFSETQ. This CDR3 has 15 residues. The CDR3 loop reads CASSPLAGNTGELFF. Here the CDR3 DNA reads TGCGCCAGCAGCCCACTAGCGGGGAACACCGGGGAGCTGTTTTTT.

This clone was recorded a few times. V and J are TRBV9 and TRBJ2-1; 12 positions agree with TRBD2. Germline V gene lookup returns CDR1 SGDLS and CDR2 YYNGEE. The V and J ends lost 4 bases and 5 bases, in that order; junction bases with no gene match: 7. This CDR3 contains 16 residues. The CDR3 DNA sequence: TGTGCCAGCAGCCCCACCGGGACTAGCGGGCACAATGAGCAGTTCTTC. Its translation: CASSPTGTSGHNEQFF. The whole variable domain, remainder taken from reference TRBV9 and TRBJ2-1, is DSGVTQTPKHLITATGQRVTLRCSPRSGDLSVYWYQQSLDQGLQFLIQYYNGEERAKGNILERFSAQQFPDLHSELNLSSLELGDSALYFCASSPTGTSGHNEQFFGPGTRLTVL.

The J gene is TRBJ2-7, the V gene TRBV23-1; a possible D gene is TRBD1 (5 bases). TRBV23-1 is an open reading frame whose function is uncertain. V was pared by 2 bases and J by 5 bases, with 16 bases between. The CDR3 totals 15 residues. CDR3 coding DNA: TGCGCCAGCAGTCAAAATAGCAGGGAAGGAAACGAGCAGTACTTC. This encodes CASSQNSREGNEQYF.